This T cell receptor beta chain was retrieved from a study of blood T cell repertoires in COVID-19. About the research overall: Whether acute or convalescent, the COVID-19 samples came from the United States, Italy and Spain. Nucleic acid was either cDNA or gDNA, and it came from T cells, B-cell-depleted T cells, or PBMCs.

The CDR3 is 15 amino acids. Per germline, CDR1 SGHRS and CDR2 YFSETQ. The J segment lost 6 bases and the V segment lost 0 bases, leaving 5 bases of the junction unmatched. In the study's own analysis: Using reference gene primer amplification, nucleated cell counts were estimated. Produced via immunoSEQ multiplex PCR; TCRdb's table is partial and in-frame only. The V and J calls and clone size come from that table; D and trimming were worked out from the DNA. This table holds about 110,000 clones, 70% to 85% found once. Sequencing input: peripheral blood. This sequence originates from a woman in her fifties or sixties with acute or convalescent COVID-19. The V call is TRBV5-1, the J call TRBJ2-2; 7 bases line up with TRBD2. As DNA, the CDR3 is TGCGCCAGCAGCTTGGCCTGGCGGGAGCCCGGGGAGCTGTTTTTT. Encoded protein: CASSLAWREPGELFF.